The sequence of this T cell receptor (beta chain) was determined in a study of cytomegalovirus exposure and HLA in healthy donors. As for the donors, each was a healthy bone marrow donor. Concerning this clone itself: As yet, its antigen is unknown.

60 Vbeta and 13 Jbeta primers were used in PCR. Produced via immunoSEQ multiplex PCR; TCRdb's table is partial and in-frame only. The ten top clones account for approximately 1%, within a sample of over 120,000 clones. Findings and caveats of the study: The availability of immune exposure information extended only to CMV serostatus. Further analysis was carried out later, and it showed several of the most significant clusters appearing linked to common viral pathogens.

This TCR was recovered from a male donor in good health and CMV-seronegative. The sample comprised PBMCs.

The CDR3 coding sequence is TGTGCCAGCAGCGTAGGAGGGCTTAATGAAAAACTGTTTTTT. As protein: CASSVGGLNEKLFF. The V gene is TRBV9, the J gene TRBJ1-4; D unclear. Between the trimmed V and J ends, which lost 0 bases and 4 bases, there was a span of 7 bases. The CDR3 extends over 14 amino acids. Germline CDR1 and CDR2: SGDLS and YYNGEE.